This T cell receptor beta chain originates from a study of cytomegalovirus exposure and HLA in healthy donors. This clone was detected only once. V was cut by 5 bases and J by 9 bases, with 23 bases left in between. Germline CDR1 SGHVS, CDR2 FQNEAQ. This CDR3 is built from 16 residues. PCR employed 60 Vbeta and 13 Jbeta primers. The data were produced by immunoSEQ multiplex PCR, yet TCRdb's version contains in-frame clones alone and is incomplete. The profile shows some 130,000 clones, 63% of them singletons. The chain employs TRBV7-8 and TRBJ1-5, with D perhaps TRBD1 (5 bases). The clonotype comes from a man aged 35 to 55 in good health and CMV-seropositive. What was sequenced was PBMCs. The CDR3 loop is CASSPTQRGGGVPQHF. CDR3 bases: TGTGCCAGCAGCCCCACTCAAAGGGGCGGAGGGGTGCCCCAGCATTTT. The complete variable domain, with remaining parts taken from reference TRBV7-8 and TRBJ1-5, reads GAGVSQSPRYKVAKRGQDVALRCDPISGHVSLFWYQQALGQGPEFLTYFQNEAQLDKSGLPSDRFFAERPEGSVSTLKIQRTQQEDSAVYLCASSPTQRGGGVPQHFGDGTRLSIL.